Listed here are 13 T cell receptor beta chains from one sample, sequenced in a study of blood T cell repertoires in COVID-19. Some clones are missing from TCRdb's copy, which holds only in-frame ones; the method was immunoSEQ multiplex PCR. The sample yields fewer than 300,000 clones, more than 85% seen once. Sequencing input: peripheral blood. These receptors all come from a young adult with COVID-19, enrolled during active disease.

The V call is TRBV10-3, the J call TRBJ2-1, with 11 bases lining up with TRBD1. Per the germline V gene, CDR1 is ENHRY and CDR2 is SYGVKD. Trimming took 11 bases from V and 6 from J; bases not matched to a gene: 6. The length of the CDR3 is 13 residues. The CDR3: CAVGQGALNEQFF. In DNA, the CDR3 is TGTGCCGTCGGACAGGGGGCGCTCAATGAGCAGTTCTTC.

The chain joins TRBV29-1 to TRBJ2-1; D is unresolved. Germline V gene data show CDR1 as SQVTM and CDR2 as ANQGSEA. The CDR3 is 13 residues long. Trimming left V 6 bases short and J 0 bases short, with 9 bases between. DNA of the CDR3: TGCAGCGTCCCGTTTGTCTCCTACAATGAGCAGTTCTTC. Translated: CSVPFVSYNEQFF.

V gene TRBV6-1 combines with J gene TRBJ1-6, with D tentatively TRBD1 (5 bases). The germline gives CDR1 MNHNS, CDR2 SASEGT. The CDR3 covers 18 residues. Trimming took 4 bases from V and 0 from J, leaving 16 bases between them. Here the CDR3 reads CASSAAFGGVSYNSPLHF. The CDR3 DNA sequence: TGTGCCAGCAGTGCCGCTTTCGGGGGAGTCTCCTATAATTCACCCCTCCACTTT.

The rearrangement links TRBV3-1 (or the pseudogene TRBV3-2) to TRBJ2-3, with 15 bases lining up with TRBD2. Germline V lookup: CDR1 LGHDT, CDR2 YNNKEL (reference sequence). Trimming cost V 1 base and J 5 bases; bases outside gene matches: 4. CDR3 length: 17 residues. In DNA form, the CDR3 reads TGTGCCAGCAGCCAAGGGGGACTAGCGGGAGGAGAAGATACGCAGTATTTT. Its translation is CASSQGGLAGGEDTQYF.

This rearrangement joins TRBV5-1 to TRBJ2-3; possibly TRBD1 for D (6 bases). CDR3 length equals 14 residues. Trimming removed 3 bases at V and 0 bases at J, with 8 bases between. Germline V gene data show CDR1 as SGHRS and CDR2 as YFSETQ. The CDR3 DNA reads TGCGCCAGCAGCTCCGGACAGAGCACAGATACGCAGTATTTT. It codes for CASSSGQSTDTQYF.

This clone was seen a single time. The chain links TRBV19 to TRBJ2-1; TRBD2 aligns across 15 bases. CDR3 length equals 19 residues. Germline CDR1 LNHDA, CDR2 SQIVND (reference sequence). J was trimmed by 9 bases and V by 7 bases; bases with no gene match: 19. The CDR3 DNA reads as TGTGCCAGTATGGGGACCGGGACTAGCGGGAGGTACCGCCCGGGTGAGCAGTTCTTC. Protein product: CASMGTGTSGRYRPGEQFF.

The chain recombines TRBV19 with TRBJ2-1; TRBD1 might be the D (6 bases). The V and J ends lost 3 bases and 14 bases respectively, with 17 bases between them. The CDR3 has 13 amino acids. The germline V gene encodes CDR1 LNHDA and CDR2 SQIVND (reference sequence). The CDR3 DNA reads TGTGCCAGTAGTATGCCCCAGGGGAGCGCCAAGTTCTTC. Its translation: CASSMPQGSAKFF.

The rearrangement links TRBV7-9 to TRBJ2-7; 7 bases line up with TRBD1. This CDR3 has 15 residues. V trimming: 4 bases; J trimming: 0 bases; junction bases outside the gene matches: 6. Looked up from germline, CDR1 is SEHNR and CDR2 is FQNEAQ (reference sequence). The CDR3: CASSSWTGLSYEQYF. In nucleotides, the CDR3 is TGTGCCAGCAGCTCGTGGACAGGCCTCTCCTACGAGCAGTACTTC. The whole variable domain, remainder taken from reference TRBV7-9 and TRBJ2-7, is DTGVSQNPRHKITKRGQNVTFRCDPISEHNRLYWYRQTLGQGPEFLTYFQNEAQLEKSRLLSDRFSAERPKGSFSTLEIQRTEQGDSAMYLCASSSWTGLSYEQYFGPGTRLTVT.

The rearrangement links TRBV2 to TRBJ1-5; TRBD1 is a possible D gene (5 bases). With 6 bases removed from V and 0 bases from J, the gap between germline ends came to 6 bases. Germline V gene lookup returns CDR1 SNHLY and CDR2 FYNNEI. The CDR3 contains 13 residues. The CDR3 DNA sequence: TGTGCCAGCAGAGGGGATAGCAATCAGCCCCAGCATTTT. It encodes CASRGDSNQPQHF.

The rearrangement joins TRBV7-9 to TRBJ1-4, with D maybe TRBD1 (5 bases). Trimming pared 8 bases from V and 6 bases from J, leaving 16 bases between. Germline lookup yields CDR1 SEHNR and CDR2 FQNEAQ (reference sequence). CDR3 length: 14 amino acids. The CDR3 nucleotides read TGTGCCAGCTCATTAGGAGGGGTGGATGAAAAACTGTTTTTT. As protein: CASSLGGVDEKLFF.

This clone was observed a handful of times. The chain carries TRBV27 and TRBJ1-5; no firm D call. Germline V gene lookup returns CDR1 MNHEY and CDR2 SMNVEV (reference sequence). The V gene lost 6 bases and the J gene lost 5 bases, with 11 bases spanning the gap. CDR3 length: 13 amino acids. The CDR3 bases are TGTGCCAGCAGGCCCGCTGGGCATCAGCCCCAGCATTTT. Protein product: CASRPAGHQPQHF.

The chain uses TRBV7-2 and TRBJ1-1; possible D gene TRBD1, 6 bases. The CDR3 sequence is 13 residues long. V dropped 4 bases and J dropped 6 bases, with 12 bases sitting between them. Germline loops: CDR1 SGHTA, CDR2 FQGNSA. The chain's CDR3 is CASSSVGGPEAFF. In DNA, the CDR3 is TGTGCCAGCAGCTCTGTGGGGGGGCCTGAAGCTTTCTTT.

The chain combines TRBV7-9 with TRBJ2-2; perhaps TRBD1 as D (7 bases). CDR1 is SEHNR and CDR2 is FQNEAQ in the germline V gene (reference sequence). The CDR3 loop spans 18 amino acids. Between the trimmed V and J ends, which lost 1 base and 6 bases, there was a span of 21 bases. The CDR3 DNA reads as TGTGCCAGCAGCTTAGTCGGGGCAGGGGGAGGTTGGCCCGGGGAGCTGTTTTTT. Its protein product is CASSLVGAGGGWPGELFF.